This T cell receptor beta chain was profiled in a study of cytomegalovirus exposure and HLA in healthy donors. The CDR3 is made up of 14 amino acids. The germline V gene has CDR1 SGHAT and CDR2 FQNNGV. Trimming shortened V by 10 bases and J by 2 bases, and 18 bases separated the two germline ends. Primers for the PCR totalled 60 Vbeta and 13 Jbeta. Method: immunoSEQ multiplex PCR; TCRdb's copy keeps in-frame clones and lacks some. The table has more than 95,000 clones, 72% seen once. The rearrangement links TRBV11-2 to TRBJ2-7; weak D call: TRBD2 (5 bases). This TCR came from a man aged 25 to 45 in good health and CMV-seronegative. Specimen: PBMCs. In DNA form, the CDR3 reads TGTGCCACTAAATTCTGGAACGGGGCCTACGAGCAGTACTTC. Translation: CATKFWNGAYEQYF. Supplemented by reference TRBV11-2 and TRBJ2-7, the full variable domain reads EAGVAQSPRYKIIEKRQSVAFWCNPISGHATLYWYQQILGQGPKLLIQFQNNGVVDDSQLPKDRFSAERLKGVDSTLKIQPAKLEDSAVYLCATKFWNGAYEQYFGPGTRLTVT.